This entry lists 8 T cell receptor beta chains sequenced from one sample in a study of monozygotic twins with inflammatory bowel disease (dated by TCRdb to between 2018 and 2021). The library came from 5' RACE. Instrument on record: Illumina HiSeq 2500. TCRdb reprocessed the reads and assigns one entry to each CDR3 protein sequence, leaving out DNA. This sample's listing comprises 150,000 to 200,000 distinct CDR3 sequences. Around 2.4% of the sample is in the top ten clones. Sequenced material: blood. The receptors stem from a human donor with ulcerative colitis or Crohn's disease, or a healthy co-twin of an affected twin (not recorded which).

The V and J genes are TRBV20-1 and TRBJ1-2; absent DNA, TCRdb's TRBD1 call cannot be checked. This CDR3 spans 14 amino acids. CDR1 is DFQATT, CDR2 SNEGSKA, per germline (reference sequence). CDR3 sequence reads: CSARAGTGDYGYTF.

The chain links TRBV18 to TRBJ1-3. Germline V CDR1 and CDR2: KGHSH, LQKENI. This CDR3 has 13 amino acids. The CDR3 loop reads CASSGSSGNTIYF. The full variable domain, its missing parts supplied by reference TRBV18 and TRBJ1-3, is NAGVMQNPRHLVRRRGQEARLRCSPMKGHSHVYWYRQLPEEGLKFMVYLQKENIIDESGMPKERFSAEFPKEGPSILRIQQVVRGDSAAYFCASSGSSGNTIYFGEGSWLTVV.

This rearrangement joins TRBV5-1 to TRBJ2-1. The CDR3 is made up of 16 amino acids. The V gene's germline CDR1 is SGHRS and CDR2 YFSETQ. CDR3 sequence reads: CASSPDSEYSYNEQFF.

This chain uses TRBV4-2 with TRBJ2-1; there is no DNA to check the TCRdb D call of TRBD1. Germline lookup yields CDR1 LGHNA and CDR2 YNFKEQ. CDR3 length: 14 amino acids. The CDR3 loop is CASSPGEGYNEQFF.

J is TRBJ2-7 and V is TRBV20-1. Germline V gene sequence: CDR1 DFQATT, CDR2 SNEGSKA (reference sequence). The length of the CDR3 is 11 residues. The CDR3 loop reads CSARDFGEQYF.

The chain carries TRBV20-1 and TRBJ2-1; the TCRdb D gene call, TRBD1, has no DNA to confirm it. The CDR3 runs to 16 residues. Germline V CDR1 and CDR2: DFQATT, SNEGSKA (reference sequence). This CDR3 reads CSAQGVAQAPYNEQFF.

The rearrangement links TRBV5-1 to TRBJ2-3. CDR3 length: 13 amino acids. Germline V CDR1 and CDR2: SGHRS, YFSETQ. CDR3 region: CASSSGLTDTQYF.

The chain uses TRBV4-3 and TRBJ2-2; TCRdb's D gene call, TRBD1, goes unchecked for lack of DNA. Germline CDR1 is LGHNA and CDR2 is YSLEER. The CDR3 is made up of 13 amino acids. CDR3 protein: CASSQDRGGELFF.